The T cell receptor (beta chain) under discussion was sequenced for a study of blood T cell repertoires in COVID-19. The wider study: The United States, Italy and Spain supplied acute and convalescent COVID-19 samples.

In the authors' methods: Nucleated cell number was recorded as an estimate derived from reference gene primer amplification. Assay used: immunoSEQ multiplex PCR; TCRdb lists only in-frame clones, some missing. V and J calls and clone size are copied from that table; D and trimming were computed from the DNA. The profile shows approximately 160,000 clones, over 65% of them singletons. The V gene's germline CDR1 is MDHEN and CDR2 SYDVKM. CDR3 size: 12 residues. V was trimmed by 1 base and J by 8 bases, leaving 8 bases between them. The receptor comes from a man aged 60-69 years with acute or convalescent COVID-19. The chain combines TRBV28 with TRBJ1-2; D may be TRBD1 (5 bases). Sequencing was done on a sample of peripheral blood. The DNA for the CDR3 is TGTGCCAGCAGTTTATTTGGGGCAGGCTACACCTTC. Its protein is CASSLFGAGYTF.